This T cell receptor beta chain is from a study of beta chain features in type 1 diabetes. Study at large: Taken together, all samples contributed approximately 110 million examined sorted cells.

Findings of the study overall: TCRB CDR3s were moderately but significantly shorter in Type 1 diabetes patients in all four CD4+ subsets.

The study reverse transcribed the entire isolated RNA, so it sequenced expressed TCRB transcripts. An average around 3.3 million reads came from naive, central memory and regulatory T cell samples. Clones were read by immunoSEQ multiplex PCR, and TCRdb kept only the in-frame ones, dropping some. The sample holds some 270,000 clones, 8% seen once. In all sorted populations, purity surpassed 95%. In the case of this clone: Its antigen remains unidentified.

The TCR sequence derives from a woman under 30 in good health. Sequences were obtained from central memory CD4+ T cells from blood.

This CDR3 is CASSRGQNNEQFF. Here the CDR3 DNA reads TGTGCCAGCAGCCGGGGACAGAACAATGAGCAGTTCTTC. This chain joins TRBV11-2 and TRBJ2-1; 7 bases map to TRBD1. This CDR3 region has 13 residues. Germline CDR1 reads SGHAT; CDR2 reads FQNNGV. The V segment lost 5 bases and the J segment 5 bases; nucleotides outside the gene matches: 3.